What follows are 20 T cell receptor beta chains derived from one specimen sequenced in a study of cytomegalovirus exposure and HLA in healthy donors. With 60 Vbeta and 13 Jbeta primers, the PCR was carried out. Data came from immunoSEQ multiplex PCR; TCRdb stores just in-frame clones and leaves some out. The sample contains around 91,000 clones, about 89% of which appear only once. The specimen was PBMCs. The receptors originated from a man in his thirties or forties in good health and CMV-seropositive.

CDR3 sequence reads: CASSQTRFNEKLFF. CDR3 nucleotides: TGCGCCAGCAGCCAAACCAGGTTTAATGAAAAACTGTTTTTT. The chain has TRBV4-1 and TRBJ1-4; no reliable D call. This CDR3 is built from 14 residues. Germline CDR1 and CDR2: MGHRA and YSYEKL. V lost 2 bases and J 4 bases, leaving 8 bases between the germline ends.

This clone has a handful of counts. The CDR3 coding sequence is TGCGCCAGCAGCTTGGCCAGGGTCACCGGGGAGCTGTTTTTT. Protein: CASSLARVTGELFF. The V and J genes are TRBV5-1 and TRBJ2-2; D possibly corresponds to TRBD1 (5 bases). This CDR3 has 14 residues. Germline V gene data show CDR1 as SGHRS and CDR2 as YFSETQ. V was clipped by 0 bases and J by 4 bases, with 7 bases between them.

V usage is TRBV10-3 and J usage is TRBJ2-3; 11 bases agree with TRBD2. Germline trimming cut 8 bases from V and 5 bases from J; bases unmatched to any gene: 9. Germline CDR1 and CDR2: ENHRY and SYGVKD. CDR3 size: 15 residues. In nucleotides, the CDR3 is TGTGCCATCCAATCGACTAGCGGGATAGTAGATACGCAGTATTTT. This encodes CAIQSTSGIVDTQYF.

The rearrangement uses TRBV6-4 and TRBJ1-2; 11 positions agree with TRBD1. V lost 0 bases and J lost 7; bases outside the gene matches: 4. CDR1 is MRHNA, CDR2 SNTAGT, per germline. The CDR3 length is 15 residues. The CDR3 DNA follows: TGTGCCAGCAGTGACTCGGGACAGGGGGGTCGTGGCTACACCTTC. This gives the protein CASSDSGQGGRGYTF.

This chain joins TRBV5-8 and TRBJ2-5, with 8 bases aligning to TRBD2. This CDR3 has 16 amino acids. The V gene's germline CDR1 is SGHTS and CDR2 YDEGEE. V dropped 4 bases and J dropped 0; count of bases not matched to a gene: 8. The CDR3 spells CASSPFPSGYQETQYF. As DNA, the CDR3 is TGTGCCAGCAGCCCCTTTCCTAGCGGGTACCAAGAGACCCAGTACTTC.

V and J are TRBV2 and TRBJ2-1; 7 nucleotides match TRBD2. The junction had 18 bases not matched to a gene; V was cut back by 8 bases and J by 5 bases. CDR3 length: 17 residues. Germline CDR1 reads SNHLY; CDR2 reads FYNNEI. As DNA, the CDR3 is TGTGCCAGCCTTAACCGTCGGCGGGCGGGAGAACACAATGAGCAGTTCTTC. It is translated as CASLNRRRAGEHNEQFF.

This chain uses TRBV27 with TRBJ2-5; 7 bases line up with TRBD1. The CDR3 spans 17 residues. The germline CDR1 and CDR2 sequences are MNHEY and SMNVEV (reference sequence). The V gene end was trimmed by 5 bases and the J gene end by 5 bases; junction bases not matched to a gene: 17. The CDR3 region is CASSPKKQGPEGETQYF. DNA for the CDR3: TGTGCCAGCAGTCCCAAAAAACAGGGGCCTGAAGGGGAGACCCAGTACTTC.

The chain carries TRBV19 and TRBJ2-5; possible D gene TRBD1, 6 bases. V lost 6 bases to trimming and J lost 5 bases, with 19 bases between them. The CDR3 is made up of 15 amino acids. CDR1 and CDR2 (germline): LNHDA, SQIVND (reference sequence). The CDR3 coding sequence is TGTGCCAGTAGCAACACTCTATCTAGGGGGGAGACCCAGTACTTC. This codes for CASSNTLSRGETQYF.

The J gene is TRBJ2-5, the V gene TRBV9; 7 bases match TRBD1. Trimming at V came to 0 bases and at J to 5 bases, leaving 7 bases not matched to a gene. Germline V gene lookup returns CDR1 SGDLS and CDR2 YYNGEE. The CDR3 is made up of 15 amino acids. CDR3 in amino acids: CASSVGVTGVETQYF. The CDR3 nucleotides are TGTGCCAGCAGCGTAGGGGTAACAGGGGTGGAGACCCAGTACTTC.

The chain has TRBV25-1 and TRBJ2-1; perhaps TRBD2 as D (5 bases). CDR1 is MGHDK, CDR2 SYGVNS, per germline. The germline V and J ends were trimmed by 7 bases and 9 bases, with 10 bases remaining between them. This CDR3 is built from 11 residues. The CDR3 reads CASTRGGEQFF. CDR3 sequence (DNA): TGTGCCAGCACCAGAGGAGGTGAGCAGTTCTTC.

The chain carries TRBV6-6 and TRBJ2-3; 7 nucleotides align to TRBD1. V shed 5 bases, J shed 2 bases, and the junction held 7 bases outside the gene matches. CDR1 is MNHNY, CDR2 SVGAGI, per germline (reference sequence). This CDR3 region has 15 residues. In DNA form, the CDR3 reads TGTGCCAGCAGTCTGGGACAGTCGATCACAGATACGCAGTATTTT. It specifies CASSLGQSITDTQYF.

The chain uses TRBV4-1 and TRBJ1-1; D unresolved. Trimming shortened V by 1 base and J by 2 bases, and 17 bases separated the two germline ends. The length of the CDR3 is 17 residues. Germline CDR1 is MGHRA and CDR2 is YSYEKL. CDR3 bases: TGCGCCAGCAGCCAAGGTATCCAGGCCCGAATAAACACTGAAGCTTTCTTT. Its translation: CASSQGIQARINTEAFF.

V and J are TRBV6-1 and TRBJ1-2, with D perhaps matching TRBD1 (6 bases). This CDR3 comprises 13 residues. V was trimmed by 2 bases and J by 5 bases, leaving 9 bases between them. Germline CDR1 is MNHNS and CDR2 is SASEGT. The CDR3 reads CASSERGFYGYTF. In DNA form, the CDR3 reads TGTGCCAGCAGTGAAAGGGGGTTTTATGGCTACACCTTC.

The CDR3 spells CASSQDRGQGDTEAFF. In DNA form, the CDR3 reads TGTGCCAGCAGCCAAGATAGAGGACAGGGGGACACTGAAGCTTTCTTT. The V gene is TRBV14, the J gene TRBJ1-1; 10 bases agree with TRBD1. This CDR3 comprises 16 residues. Germline assignment: CDR1 SGHDN and CDR2 FVKESK. Trimming took 0 bases from V and 3 from J; bases not matched to a gene: 4.

The J gene is TRBJ2-1, the V gene TRBV27; D unresolved. Trimming shortened V by 0 bases and J by 1 base, and 4 bases separated the two germline ends. Germline-derived CDR1 and CDR2 are MNHEY and SMNVEV (reference sequence). The length of the CDR3 is 14 residues. CDR3 coding DNA: TGTGCCAGCAGTTTATCCGGGTCCTACAATGAGCAGTTCTTC. It is translated as CASSLSGSYNEQFF.

The rearrangement joins TRBV6-1 to TRBJ2-3; D is ambiguous. Germline loops: CDR1 MNHNS, CDR2 SASEGT. This CDR3 has 12 amino acids. V dropped 6 bases and J dropped 2 bases, with 6 bases sitting between them. CDR3 DNA: TGTGCCAGCAGGTTCTTCACAGATACGCAGTATTTT. Translation gives CASRFFTDTQYF.

The chain uses TRBV5-1 and TRBJ2-1, with a tentative D call TRBD1 (6 bases). V lost 4 bases and J lost 5, with 19 bases in between. Germline values: CDR1 SGHRS, CDR2 YFSETQ. The CDR3 extends over 16 amino acids. CDR3 DNA: TGCGCCAGCAGCATAGGACAGATCAGTGGGGACAATGAGCAGTTCTTC. Residues: CASSIGQISGDNEQFF.

V gene TRBV27 combines with J gene TRBJ2-1; TRBD2 matches 12 bases. CDR1 is MNHEY, CDR2 SMNVEV, per germline (reference sequence). J gave up 1 base and V 4 bases, and 11 bases lay outside the gene matches. The CDR3 runs to 19 residues. The CDR3 region is CASSYRTSGDGTSYNEQFF. Here the CDR3 DNA reads TGTGCCAGCAGTTACCGGACTAGCGGGGACGGAACATCCTACAATGAGCAGTTCTTC.

The chain combines TRBV15 with TRBJ1-2; 7 positions agree with TRBD1. From germline, CDR1 is LNHNV and CDR2 YYDKDF (reference sequence). This CDR3 comprises 15 residues. V shed 4 bases and J 5 bases; nucleotides not matched to a gene: 10. CDR3 nucleotides: TGTGCCACCAGCACTCATAACAGGGGCGGGTATGGCTACACCTTC. It encodes CATSTHNRGGYGYTF. Full variable domain (rest looked up from reference TRBV15 and TRBJ1-2): DAMVIQNPRYQVTQFGKPVTLSCSQTLNHNVMYWYQQKSSQAPKLLFHYYDKDFNNEADTPDNFQSRRPNTSFCFLDIRSPGLGDTAMYLCATSTHNRGGYGYTFGSGTRLTVV.

The chain couples TRBV6-1 to TRBJ1-5; D gene ambiguous. Germline V gene lookup returns CDR1 MNHNS and CDR2 SASEGT. V was trimmed by 4 bases and J by 2 bases, leaving 24 bases between them. The CDR3 has 19 residues. Written as DNA, the CDR3 is TGTGCCAGCAGTGTGGCAGCCGGGAGCCGAGAGGAGGGCAATCAGCCCCAGCATTTT. Its translation is CASSVAAGSREEGNQPQHF.